Shown below are 30 T cell receptor beta chains from a single sample sequenced in a study of blood T cell repertoires in COVID-19. Produced via immunoSEQ multiplex PCR; TCRdb's table is partial and in-frame only. Found here are about 120,000 clones, 80% to 90% of them singletons; the top ten hold 9.5% to 13%. The sequenced sample consisted of peripheral blood. Receptor source: a human donor in a cohort sampled during active COVID-19.

The CDR3 here is CASSPGTELYSTEAFF. The CDR3 region has the DNA TGCGCCAGCAGCCCAGGGACAGAACTATATTCCACTGAAGCTTTCTTT. The rearrangement joins TRBV5-1 to TRBJ1-1, with 7 bases lining up with TRBD1. The CDR3 is 16 residues long. J was trimmed by 4 bases and V by 4 bases; bases with no gene match: 13. The germline gives CDR1 SGHRS, CDR2 YFSETQ.

The chain is built from TRBV3-1 (or the pseudogene TRBV3-2) and TRBJ2-1, with 14 bases fitting TRBD2. This CDR3 region has 17 residues. Per germline, CDR1 LGHDT and CDR2 YNNKEL (reference sequence). With 4 bases clipped from V and 7 bases from J, the junction kept 9 bases outside the gene matches. This chain's CDR3 is CASSPPTGTSGGNEQFF. The CDR3 nucleotides are TGTGCCAGCAGCCCGCCCACCGGGACTAGCGGGGGAAATGAGCAGTTCTTC.

This clone has just one count. The V call is TRBV6-2 or TRBV6-3, the J call TRBJ2-2; D ambiguous. V lost 2 bases and J 7 bases, leaving 5 bases between the germline ends. The CDR3 is 12 residues long. Per germline, CDR1 MNHEY and CDR2 SVGEGT. CDR3 in DNA: TGTGCCAGCAGTTACGCAGACGGGGAGCTGTTTTTT. The encoded protein is CASSYADGELFF.

This chain connects TRBV19 to TRBJ1-4; D not certain. CDR1 and CDR2 (germline): LNHDA, SQIVND (reference sequence). The CDR3 loop spans 12 amino acids. V shed 0 bases and J shed 7 bases, with 3 bases lying between them. DNA for the CDR3: TGTGCCAGTAGTATAGAGGCTGAAAAACTGTTTTTT. This translates into CASSIEAEKLFF.

The chain couples TRBV5-1 to TRBJ2-2; possible D gene TRBD2, 6 bases. Trimming removed 7 bases at V and 8 bases at J, with 18 bases between. Germline V gene lookup returns CDR1 SGHRS and CDR2 YFSETQ. The length of the CDR3 is 14 residues. The CDR3 DNA follows: TGCGCCAGCCGAGGGGCTAGCGACTTAGGGGAGCTGTTTTTT. This encodes CASRGASDLGELFF.

This clone was counted between two and nine times. In DNA form, the CDR3 reads TGTGCCACCAGAGTCATCGGGGGGCCCAATGAGCAGTTCTTC. It encodes CATRVIGGPNEQFF. The chain is built from TRBV15 and TRBJ2-1, with a weak D call TRBD2 (7 bases). The CDR3 length is 14 residues. Germline CDR1 reads LNHNV; CDR2 reads YYDKDF (reference sequence). Trimming left V 6 bases short and J 6 bases short, with 15 bases between. The variable domain in full, with the rest retrieved from reference TRBV15 and TRBJ2-1, is DAMVIQNPRYQVTQFGKPVTLSCSQTLNHNVMYWYQQKSSQAPKLLFHYYDKDFNNEADTPDNFQSRRPNTSFCFLDIRSPGLGDTAMYLCATRVIGGPNEQFFGPGTRLTVL.

The chain joins TRBV7-8 to TRBJ2-2, with 7 bases that match TRBD1. CDR1 is SGHVS, CDR2 FQNEAQ, per germline. CDR3 length: 14 amino acids. Germline trimming cut 6 bases from V and 6 bases from J; bases unmatched to any gene: 7. The CDR3 bases are TGTGCCAGCAGAAAGACAGGGCAGGCCGGGGAGCTGTTTTTT. This translates into CASRKTGQAGELFF.

The CDR3 here is CASSQESGTGGAYGYTF. CDR3 nucleotides: TGCGCCAGCAGCCAAGAATCCGGGACAGGGGGGGCCTATGGCTACACCTTC. The rearrangement links TRBV4-3 to TRBJ1-2, with 11 bases fitting TRBD1. Germline trimming cut 0 bases from V and 4 bases from J; bases unmatched to any gene: 7. CDR1 LGHNA and CDR2 YSLEER come from the germline V gene. The CDR3 runs to 17 residues.

The chain joins TRBV5-1 to TRBJ2-3, with 10 bases aligning to TRBD1. Per the germline V gene, CDR1 is SGHRS and CDR2 is YFSETQ. Losses at the gene ends were 0 bases for V and 2 bases for J; bases not matched to a gene: 0. This CDR3 has 15 amino acids. The CDR3 DNA reads TGCGCCAGCAGCTTGGGACAGGGGGCCACAGATACGCAGTATTTT. It codes for CASSLGQGATDTQYF.

This clone appeared a single time. V and J are TRBV18 and TRBJ1-4; no firm D call. This CDR3 is 13 amino acids long. Germline V gene lookup returns CDR1 KGHSH and CDR2 LQKENI. V was shortened by 2 bases and J by 8 bases, with 9 bases between the two germline ends. DNA of the CDR3: TGTGCCAGCTCACCAGCGCAGCGAGAAAAACTGTTTTTT. Translating gives CASSPAQREKLFF.

V and J are TRBV6-6 and TRBJ2-3; 8 bases are shared with TRBD2. The CDR3 is 14 residues long. The junction had 7 bases not matched to a gene; V was cut back by 6 bases and J by 5 bases. Germline V lookup: CDR1 MNHNY, CDR2 SVGAGI (reference sequence). CDR3 sequence reads: CASRPGGAVDTQYF. The CDR3, as DNA: TGTGCCAGCAGACCCGGGGGGGCGGTAGATACGCAGTATTTT.

This clone appeared a few times. This chain joins TRBV5-6 and TRBJ1-6; 9 bases agree with TRBD1. This CDR3 comprises 15 residues. The ends lost 7 bases at V and 5 bases at J; junction bases unmatched: 7. Looked up from germline, CDR1 is SGHDT and CDR2 is YYEEEE. CDR3 DNA sequence: TGTGCCAGCTCCTTTACAGGGGGCAATAATTCACCCCTCCACTTT. Encoded protein: CASSFTGGNNSPLHF.

The genes are TRBV10-3 and TRBJ1-5; possible D gene TRBD1, 5 bases. Germline V gene data show CDR1 as ENHRY and CDR2 as SYGVKD. V was shortened by 0 bases and J by 2 bases, with 14 bases between the two germline ends. The CDR3 loop spans 17 amino acids. CDR3 protein: CAISESGGDQGNQPQHF. The CDR3, as DNA: TGTGCCATCAGTGAGTCGGGGGGGGATCAGGGCAATCAGCCCCAGCATTTT.

The rearrangement joins TRBV23-1 to TRBJ1-6; no reliable D call. TRBV23-1 is given ORF status, its function remaining uncertain. V lost 8 bases, J lost 5 bases, and 25 bases lay in between. CDR3 size: 18 residues. CDR3 in DNA: TGCGCCAGCCATCGGTCCGGCAGCCCTTTAGCTCATAATTCACCCCTCCACTTT. It yields the protein CASHRSGSPLAHNSPLHF.

The genes are TRBV5-5 and TRBJ1-5; no reliable D call. The V end lost 2 bases, the J end lost 2 bases, and 5 bases lay between the germline ends. Germline CDR1 reads SGHKS; CDR2 reads YYEKEE (reference sequence). The CDR3 contains 13 residues. The chain's CDR3 is CASSLTGNQPQHF. CDR3 coding DNA: TGTGCCAGCAGCTTAACAGGCAATCAGCCCCAGCATTTT.

This clone showed up just once. This rearrangement joins TRBV7-2 to TRBJ2-7; 9 positions agree with TRBD1. CDR3 length: 12 amino acids. V shed 6 bases and J 6 bases; nucleotides not matched to a gene: 3. Germline CDR1 reads SGHTA; CDR2 reads FQGNSA. The CDR3 is CASRGQGREQYF. The DNA for the CDR3 is TGTGCCAGCAGGGGACAGGGCCGCGAGCAGTACTTC.

The chain is built from TRBV28 and TRBJ2-2, with D possibly being TRBD2 (6 bases). The V and J ends lost 2 bases and 7 bases respectively, with 14 bases between them. This CDR3 is 15 amino acids long. Germline loops: CDR1 MDHEN, CDR2 SYDVKM. DNA of the CDR3: TGTGCCAGCAGTTTACGTGGGGCCGGGAGCGGGGAGCTGTTTTTT. Translation gives CASSLRGAGSGELFF.

The chain couples TRBV27 to TRBJ2-7, with TRBD2 matching 12 bases. The V segment lost 0 bases and the J segment 5 bases; nucleotides outside the gene matches: 5. Per germline, CDR1 MNHEY and CDR2 SMNVEV (reference sequence). CDR3 length: 16 amino acids. As DNA, the CDR3 is TGTGCCAGCAGTTTATCGGCTAGCGGGGGGGCCCACGAGCAGTACTTC. It specifies CASSLSASGGAHEQYF.

The sample holds a few counts of this clone. The chain couples TRBV7-9 to TRBJ1-2; D unclear. V lost 1 base, J lost 4 bases, and 4 bases lay in between. The CDR3 contains 12 residues. Germline assignment: CDR1 SEHNR and CDR2 FQNEAQ (reference sequence). The CDR3 here is CASSLDSYGYTF. CDR3 sequence (DNA): TGTGCCAGCAGCTTAGACAGCTATGGCTACACCTTC.

The chain joins TRBV7-8 to TRBJ2-1, with 13 bases lining up with TRBD2. V gave up 7 bases and J gave up 6 bases; unmatched junction bases: 6. The length of the CDR3 is 15 residues. Germline V gives CDR1 SGHVS, CDR2 FQNEAQ. CDR3 residues: CASTPTSGGANEQFF. Written as DNA, the CDR3 is TGTGCCAGCACCCCAACTAGCGGGGGGGCCAATGAGCAGTTCTTC.

The V and J genes are TRBV29-1 and TRBJ1-4; TRBD1 matches at 9 bases. V shed 5 bases, J shed 8 bases, and the junction held 3 bases outside the gene matches. This CDR3 is built from 12 residues. Per germline, CDR1 SQVTM and CDR2 ANQGSEA. CDR3: CSVQGTGEKLFF. The DNA of the CDR3 is TGCAGCGTTCAGGGGACAGGGGAAAAACTGTTTTTT. Combining the CDR3 with reference TRBV29-1 and TRBJ1-4 gives the whole variable domain SAVISQKPSRDICQRGTSLTIQCQVDSQVTMMFWYRQQPGQSLTLIATANQGSEATYESGFVIDKFPISRPNLTFSTLTVSNMSPEDSSIYLCSVQGTGEKLFFGSGTQLSVL.

The V gene is TRBV7-2, the J gene TRBJ1-1, with D possibly matching TRBD1 (5 bases). This CDR3 has 14 residues. CDR1 is SGHTA and CDR2 is FQGNSA in the germline V gene. V lost 2 bases, J lost 0 bases, and 7 bases lay in between. The CDR3 is CASSLQDMNTEAFF. CDR3 DNA sequence: TGTGCCAGCAGCTTACAGGACATGAACACTGAAGCTTTCTTT.

The genes are TRBV11-2 and TRBJ1-1, with 9 bases aligning to TRBD1. The CDR3 has 16 amino acids. Unmatched junction bases numbered 8, after V lost 1 base and J lost 5 bases. CDR1 is SGHAT and CDR2 is FQNNGV in the germline V gene. CDR3 nucleotide sequence: TGTGCCAGCAGCTTAGGACAGGGGGTGGCCTTGACTGAAGCTTTCTTT. This codes for CASSLGQGVALTEAFF.

The rearrangement joins TRBV29-1 to TRBJ2-6; weak D call: TRBD1 (6 bases). V gave up 7 bases and J gave up 2 bases, with 12 bases separating them. CDR1 SQVTM and CDR2 ANQGSEA come from the germline V gene. The CDR3 covers 14 residues. This CDR3 reads CSAQGGTGANVLTF. The CDR3 coding sequence is TGCAGCGCCCAAGGGGGTACTGGGGCCAACGTCCTGACTTTC.

The V call is TRBV5-5, the J call TRBJ2-7; TRBD1 matches at 9 bases. The V gene end was trimmed by 1 base and the J gene end by 6 bases; junction bases not matched to a gene: 8. Germline CDR1 reads SGHKS; CDR2 reads YYEKEE (reference sequence). The CDR3 is made up of 15 amino acids. The CDR3 DNA follows: TGTGCCAGCAGCTTGTGGGGACAGGGCGCCGGCGAGCAGTACTTC. It encodes CASSLWGQGAGEQYF.

This clone has only a few counts. The CDR3 sequence: CASSQEVRGVGGYTF. DNA of the CDR3: TGTGCCAGCAGCCAAGAGGTTCGCGGGGTGGGCGGCTACACCTTC. The rearrangement links TRBV3-1 (or the pseudogene TRBV3-2) to TRBJ1-2; D call uncertain. Germline CDR1 reads LGHDT; CDR2 reads YNNKEL (reference sequence). Trimming took 0 bases from V and 8 from J, leaving 16 bases between them. This CDR3 contains 15 residues.

V gene TRBV6-1 combines with J gene TRBJ2-3; the match to TRBD2 covers 13 bases. The CDR3 is 18 residues long. CDR1 MNHNS and CDR2 SASEGT come from the germline V gene. V was clipped by 3 bases and J by 1 base; unmatched bases: 7. The CDR3 reads CASSDRTSGGTGTDTQYF. The CDR3 DNA follows: TGTGCCAGCAGTGATCGGACTAGCGGGGGAACTGGCACAGATACGCAGTATTTT.

V is TRBV6-2 or TRBV6-3 and J is TRBJ2-3, with 9 bases fitting TRBD2. Unmatched junction bases numbered 5, after V lost 2 bases and J lost 2 bases. Germline CDR1 MNHEY, CDR2 SVGEGT. CDR3 length equals 16 residues. The CDR3 sequence: CASSYPASGATDTQYF. The CDR3 DNA is TGTGCCAGCAGTTACCCGGCTAGCGGGGCCACAGATACGCAGTATTTT.

The chain combines TRBV4-1 with TRBJ2-7, with TRBD2 matching 10 bases. With V trimmed by 1 base and J by 1 base, 4 bases remained unmatched. There are 16 residues in the CDR3. The germline CDR1 and CDR2 sequences are MGHRA and YSYEKL. The CDR3 region is CASSQVWTSGSYEQYF. The CDR3 DNA is TGCGCCAGCAGCCAAGTATGGACTAGCGGTTCCTACGAGCAGTACTTC.

The chain employs TRBV18 and TRBJ2-5; TRBD1 matches 8 bases. This CDR3 comprises 15 residues. Germline CDR1 reads KGHSH; CDR2 reads LQKENI. J gave up 4 bases and V 4 bases, and 8 bases lay outside the gene matches. CDR3 in amino acids: CASSRQNGQGETQYF. CDR3 in DNA: TGTGCCAGCTCACGTCAGAATGGACAGGGAGAGACCCAGTACTTC. Based on the CDR3 plus reference TRBV18 and TRBJ2-5, the full variable domain is NAGVMQNPRHLVRRRGQEARLRCSPMKGHSHVYWYRQLPEEGLKFMVYLQKENIIDESGMPKERFSAEFPKEGPSILRIQQVVRGDSAAYFCASSRQNGQGETQYFGPGTRLLVL.